The 32 T cell receptor beta chains in this list originate from one sample, sequenced in a study of response to subunit inactivated influenza vaccine. TCRdb fed the RT-PCR reads into MiXCR, producing one record per CDR3 protein. Of some 570,000 distinct CDR3 sequences in the sample, about 11% were seen once. The same data also contributed to another study, on T cells expressing NK-cell markers. From that report: A 5'RACE template switching approach incorporating UMIs was used to make TCR beta cDNA.

The starting material was PBMCs from blood, obtained on the day of vaccination. Receptor source: a man aged 50 to 60 who received an inactivated influenza vaccine.

Concerning this clonotype: The germline gene is not matched at one end of the junction; a read error may be the cause. The gene calls are TRBV18 and TRBJ2-5; 10 positions agree with TRBD2. The germline V gene encodes CDR1 KGHSH and CDR2 LQKENI. The CDR3 is 19 residues long. The CDR3 loop is CASSPQRRLAGIRGETQYF. Here the CDR3 DNA reads TGTGCCAGCTCACCACAAAGGAGACTAGCGGGCATTCGGGGGGAGACTCAGTACTTC. Full variable domain (missing parts from reference TRBV18 and TRBJ2-5): NAGVMQNPRHLVRRRGQEARLRCSPMKGHSHVYWYRQLPEEGLKFMVYLQKENIIDESGMPKERFSAEFPKEGPSILRIQQVVRGDSAAYFCASSPQRRLAGIRGETQYFGPGTRLLVL.

This clonotype has ten or more counts. This sequence joins TRBV5-1 and TRBJ2-1; possible D gene TRBD2, 6 bases. CDR1 SGHRS and CDR2 YFSETQ come from the germline V gene. Trimming pared 6 bases from V and 6 bases from J, leaving 16 bases between. CDR3 length: 14 amino acids. CDR3 nucleotide sequence: TGCGCCAGCACCACCCCGGAGGGTATCAATGAGCAGTTCTTC. It codes for CASTTPEGINEQFF.

There are a few counts of this clonotype. The chain combines TRBV28 with TRBJ2-7; the D gene is possibly TRBD1 (5 bases). V was cut by 6 bases and J by 5 bases, with 17 bases left in between. Germline values: CDR1 MDHEN, CDR2 SYDVKM. This CDR3 comprises 14 residues. CDR3 nucleotide sequence: TGTGCCAGCAGGCCCTGGGGCAGGAGCGACGAGCAGTACTTC. Protein: CASRPWGRSDEQYF.

This clonotype was recorded a few times. This chain joins TRBV20-1 and TRBJ2-1, with 12 bases fitting TRBD2. The ends lost 5 bases at V and 10 bases at J; junction bases unmatched: 12. The CDR3 is 15 amino acids. Germline V gene data show CDR1 as DFQATT and CDR2 as SNEGSKA (reference sequence). CDR3 bases: TGCAGTGCTTACGCCGCGACTAGCGGGAGTAGAGAGCAGTTCTTC. Protein sequence: CSAYAATSGSREQFF.

In its sample, this clonotype was seen a few times. CDR3 region: CASSLDSPRVAHEQYF. The DNA for the CDR3 is TGCGCCAGCAGCTTGGATTCCCCCAGGGTAGCACACGAGCAGTACTTC. The V gene is TRBV5-1, the J gene TRBJ2-7; D may be TRBD1 (5 bases). V lost 0 bases, J lost 5 bases, and 18 bases lay in between. Germline CDR1 reads SGHRS; CDR2 reads YFSETQ. The CDR3 is 16 amino acids. Based on the CDR3 plus reference TRBV5-1 and TRBJ2-7, the full variable domain is KAGVTQTPRYLIKTRGQQVTLSCSPISGHRSVSWYQQTPGQGLQFLFEYFSETQRNKGNFPGRFSGRQFSNSRSEMNVSTLELGDSALYLCASSLDSPRVAHEQYFGPGTRLTVT.

This chain joins TRBV12-3 or TRBV12-4 and TRBJ1-2; TRBD1 is a possible D gene (6 bases). This CDR3 is built from 14 residues. Trimming took off 1 base at V and 8 bases at J, with 14 bases between the two ends. CDR3 bases: TGTGCCAGCAGTTTAGTCGCAGGGGATCTGGGCTACACCTTC. Translation gives CASSLVAGDLGYTF.

This clonotype has a count of ten or more. This chain links TRBV6-2 or TRBV6-3 with TRBJ2-1; D unresolved. V was cut by 6 bases and J by 2 bases, with 17 bases left in between. The CDR3 totals 16 residues. Germline CDR1 MNHEY, CDR2 SVGEGT. CDR3 in amino acids: CASRITRSWPYNEQFF. The CDR3 DNA follows: TGTGCCAGCAGAATAACCCGGTCCTGGCCCTACAATGAGCAGTTCTTC.

This clonotype occurred once. V usage is TRBV4-3 and J usage is TRBJ2-7, with 8 bases identical to TRBD1. Trimming cost V 1 base and J 1 base; bases outside gene matches: 3. Germline-derived CDR1 and CDR2 are LGHNA and YSLEER. The CDR3 runs to 15 residues. CDR3 region: CASSQGTGKSYEQYF. CDR3 DNA: TGCGCCAGCAGCCAAGGGACAGGGAAATCCTACGAGCAGTACTTC.

This clonotype was seen ten or more times. V is TRBV10-3 and J is TRBJ1-2; D call uncertain. V shed 0 bases and J shed 4 bases, with 9 bases lying between them. The CDR3 loop spans 14 amino acids. CDR1 and CDR2 from the germline V gene are ENHRY and SYGVKD. CDR3 amino acids: CAISESEGRYGYTF. CDR3 in DNA: TGTGCCATCAGTGAGTCAGAAGGGCGCTATGGCTACACCTTC.

The chain carries TRBV4-2 and TRBJ2-1, with 11 bases fitting TRBD2. Germline V gene data show CDR1 as LGHNA and CDR2 as YNFKEQ. The CDR3 sequence is 16 residues long. V dropped 0 bases and J dropped 7; count of bases not matched to a gene: 5. CDR3 sequence (DNA): TGTGCCAGCAGCCAAGATGCTAGCGGGGGGTCTAATGAGCAGTTCTTC. As protein: CASSQDASGGSNEQFF.

This clonotype appeared many times. The chain is built from TRBV10-3 and TRBJ2-7; TRBD2 aligns across 10 bases. V was clipped by 4 bases and J by 3 bases; unmatched bases: 6. The CDR3 covers 15 residues. The germline CDR1 and CDR2 sequences are ENHRY and SYGVKD. CDR3 loop: CAISVQAGGLYEQYF. As DNA, the CDR3 is TGTGCCATCAGTGTCCAAGCGGGAGGGCTCTACGAGCAGTACTTC.

The chain employs TRBV5-1 and TRBJ1-2, with 7 bases that match TRBD1. The length of the CDR3 is 15 residues. CDR1 is SGHRS and CDR2 is YFSETQ in the germline V gene. Trimming cost V 3 bases and J 8 bases; bases outside gene matches: 13. CDR3 DNA sequence: TGCGCCAGCAGCTCCTCCGGACAGGCAAGCCCGGGCTACACCTTC. Translating it yields CASSSSGQASPGYTF.

V and J are TRBV4-2 and TRBJ2-1; the match to TRBD2 covers 10 bases. The germline V gene encodes CDR1 LGHNA and CDR2 YNFKEQ. The CDR3 runs 17 residues. The V segment lost 10 bases and the J segment 9 bases; nucleotides outside the gene matches: 21. CDR3 bases: TGTGCCATGAGCCCCGGGCTAGCGGGGGAAGGGTCCACTGAGCAGTTCTTC. Translated: CAMSPGLAGEGSTEQFF.

This clonotype was counted many times. V and J are TRBV6-2 or TRBV6-3 and TRBJ2-4; D possibly matches TRBD1 or TRBD2 (5 bases each). The V end lost 0 bases, the J end lost 0 bases, and 9 bases lay between the germline ends. The CDR3 is 16 residues long. CDR1 MNHEY and CDR2 SVGEGT come from the germline V gene. In DNA, the CDR3 is TGTGCCAGCAGTTACTCAGGGGCGGGAGCCAAAAACATTCAGTACTTC. This sequence encodes CASSYSGAGAKNIQYF.

This chain connects TRBV25-1 to TRBJ1-3; no reliable D call. Trimming left V 3 bases short and J 0 bases short, with 9 bases between. The CDR3 has 15 residues. Germline V gene data show CDR1 as MGHDK and CDR2 as SYGVNS. DNA of the CDR3: TGTGCCAGCAGTGAGTCGGCAGTCTCTGGAAACACCATATATTTT. Translating it yields CASSESAVSGNTIYF.

The genes are TRBV5-1 and TRBJ2-5, with D perhaps TRBD1 or TRBD2 (7 bases each). The V end was cut by 2 bases, the J end by 5 bases, with 16 bases between. The CDR3 consists of 15 residues. Germline V gene data show CDR1 as SGHRS and CDR2 as YFSETQ. The CDR3 loop reads CASSLSGGVMETQYF. The CDR3 nucleotides are TGCGCCAGCAGCTTATCAGGGGGGGTCATGGAGACCCAGTACTTC.

This clonotype has more than one count but fewer than ten. V usage is TRBV11-1 and J usage is TRBJ1-1; D is undetermined. CDR3 size: 13 residues. The ends were cut back, 5 bases at V and 5 bases at J, with 12 bases in the middle. CDR1 and CDR2 from the germline V gene are SGHAT and FQDESV (reference sequence). The CDR3 DNA sequence: TGTGCCAGCAGCCCGGGCCCGGGAACTGAAGCTTTCTTT. Translated: CASSPGPGTEAFF. The variable domain in full, completed from reference TRBV11-1 and TRBJ1-1, reads EAEVAQSPRYKITEKSQAVAFWCDPISGHATLYWYRQILGQGPELLVQFQDESVVDDSQLPKDRFSAERLKGVDSTLKIQPAELGDSAMYLCASSPGPGTEAFFGQGTRLTVV.

This clonotype was counted many times. The J gene is TRBJ2-1, the V gene TRBV9; either TRBD1 or TRBD2 may fit D (5 bases each). The CDR3 has 15 amino acids. V lost 3 bases to trimming and J lost 6 bases, with 16 bases between them. Germline loops: CDR1 SGDLS, CDR2 YYNGEE. The CDR3 DNA sequence: TGTGCCAGCAGCGATACCCCGGGACGGATCAATGAGCAGTTCTTC. As protein: CASSDTPGRINEQFF.

This clonotype was recorded a few times. The chain couples TRBV4-3 to TRBJ2-3; D is undetermined. The V gene lost 0 bases and the J gene lost 4 bases, with 11 bases spanning the gap. The length of the CDR3 is 15 residues. Germline CDR1 reads LGHNA; CDR2 reads YSLEER. CDR3 sequence (DNA): TGCGCCAGCAGCCAAGAGGGCATTGCCTCAGATACGCAGTATTTT. Its translation: CASSQEGIASDTQYF.

This clonotype was detected many times. The chain carries TRBV6-5 and TRBJ2-7; TRBD2 matches 8 bases. The V gene end was trimmed by 4 bases and the J gene end by 5 bases; junction bases not matched to a gene: 19. The length of the CDR3 is 18 residues. Germline loops: CDR1 MNHEY, CDR2 SVGAGI. DNA of the CDR3: TGTGCCAGCAGTTTTCGGGCGGGGGGATCGCATGGGCGAGACGAGCAGTACTTC. This gives the protein CASSFRAGGSHGRDEQYF.

This clonotype was counted a few times. The V call is TRBV12-3 or TRBV12-4, the J call TRBJ2-7; 8 nucleotides line up with TRBD2. V shed 5 bases, J shed 3 bases, and the junction held 9 bases outside the gene matches. This CDR3 is built from 15 residues. CDR3 coding DNA: TGTGCCAGCAGTCCCGTAGCGGGATCGGTCTACGAGCAGTACTTC. Protein product: CASSPVAGSVYEQYF.

This clonotype was found many times. V gene TRBV7-8 combines with J gene TRBJ2-1; D is possibly TRBD2 (6 bases). Looked up from germline, CDR1 is SGHVS and CDR2 is FQNEAQ. V was trimmed by 5 bases and J by 2 bases, leaving 16 bases between them. CDR3 length: 16 amino acids. CDR3 in amino acids: CASSPEASVAYNEQFF. CDR3 in DNA: TGTGCCAGCAGCCCTGAGGCTAGCGTCGCCTACAATGAGCAGTTCTTC.

The chain uses TRBV7-3 and TRBJ2-3, with D perhaps matching TRBD1 (6 bases). CDR3 length: 15 amino acids. Between the trimmed V and J ends, which lost 2 bases and 1 base, there was a span of 10 bases. Germline CDR1 and CDR2: SGHTA and FQGTGA. DNA for the CDR3: TGTGCCAGCAGCTTATCTCCAGGGGGCACAGATACGCAGTATTTT. This encodes CASSLSPGGTDTQYF. Drawing the rest from reference TRBV7-3 and TRBJ2-3, the complete variable domain is GAGVSQTPSNKVTEKGKYVELRCDPISGHTALYWYRQSLGQGPEFLIYFQGTGAADDSGLPNDRFFAVRPEGSVSTLKIQRTERGDSAVYLCASSLSPGGTDTQYFGPGTRLTVL.

This clonotype occurred a few times. The chain employs TRBV30 and TRBJ2-2; D not certain. CDR1 is GTSNPN and CDR2 is SVGIG in the germline V gene (reference sequence). V was clipped by 4 bases and J by 2 bases, with 11 bases between them. CDR3 length: 14 amino acids. The CDR3 sequence: CAWKAVGNTGELFF. The CDR3 DNA is TGTGCCTGGAAGGCAGTAGGAAACACCGGGGAGCTGTTTTTT.

The rearrangement links TRBV5-6 to TRBJ2-7; TRBD1 matches 7 bases. V shed 5 bases, J shed 9 bases, and the junction held 17 bases outside the gene matches. The CDR3 spans 15 residues. In germline, CDR1 is SGHDT, CDR2 YYEEEE. In DNA form, the CDR3 reads TGTGCCAGCAGGGACTCTAGGACAGGCGTTTATGGGCAGTACTTC. Its protein is CASRDSRTGVYGQYF. Variable domain in full (rest from reference TRBV5-6 and TRBJ2-7): DAGVTQSPTHLIKTRGQQVTLRCSPKSGHDTVSWYQQALGQGPQFIFQYYEEEERQRGNFPDRFSGHQFPNYSSELNVNALLLGDSALYLCASRDSRTGVYGQYFGPGTRLTVT.

The chain employs TRBV9 and TRBJ2-2; D perhaps matches TRBD2 (5 bases). V lost 0 bases and J 0 bases, leaving 12 bases between the germline ends. The CDR3 sequence is 17 residues long. Looked up from germline, CDR1 is SGDLS and CDR2 is YYNGEE. CDR3 loop: CASSVEGSSPNTGELFF. CDR3 bases: TGTGCCAGCAGCGTAGAGGGTTCTAGCCCGAACACCGGGGAGCTGTTTTTT.

The chain is built from TRBV29-1 and TRBJ2-1, with 11 bases aligning to TRBD2. The germline V gene encodes CDR1 SQVTM and CDR2 ANQGSEA. V was clipped by 6 bases and J by 9 bases; unmatched bases: 7. The CDR3 totals 13 residues. The CDR3 sequence: CSVGLTSGTEQFF. In DNA form, the CDR3 reads TGCAGCGTCGGGTTGACTAGCGGGACTGAGCAGTTCTTC.

The CDR3, as DNA: TGCAGTGCTAGGGCCCTAGCGGGGTTCCCCTACGAGCAGTACTTC. Translated: CSARALAGFPYEQYF. This chain links TRBV20-1 with TRBJ2-7; 9 bases agree with TRBD2. The CDR3 runs to 15 residues. After removal of 3 bases from V and 2 bases from J, the junction contained 8 bases not matched to a gene. CDR1 DFQATT and CDR2 SNEGSKA come from the germline V gene (reference sequence).

This clonotype appeared a few times. The J gene is TRBJ2-7, the V gene TRBV5-1; D is ambiguous. CDR1 and CDR2 from the germline V gene are SGHRS and YFSETQ. V was pared by 2 bases and J by 1 base, with 13 bases between. The CDR3 spans 15 residues. CDR3 sequence reads: CASSFENSPSYEQYF. The CDR3 nucleotides read TGCGCCAGCAGCTTTGAGAACAGCCCGTCCTACGAGCAGTACTTC.

The V call is TRBV29-1, the J call TRBJ2-3; D not certain. Trimming stripped 8 bases from V and 10 bases from J, with 19 bases between. This CDR3 spans 12 amino acids. CDR1 SQVTM and CDR2 ANQGSEA come from the germline V gene. The CDR3 coding sequence is TGCAGCTCTCATATGTTCTCCGAAGCGCAGTATTTT. It encodes CSSHMFSEAQYF.

This rearrangement joins TRBV7-2 to TRBJ1-2; D is ambiguous. The V and J ends lost 2 bases and 3 bases respectively, with 1 base between them. CDR1 and CDR2 from the germline V gene are SGHTA and FQGNSA. The CDR3 covers 11 residues. CDR3 region: CASSLYYGYTF. The CDR3, as DNA: TGTGCCAGCAGCTTATACTATGGCTACACCTTC.

The chain employs TRBV29-1 and TRBJ2-7, with 10 bases that match TRBD2. Germline V lookup: CDR1 SQVTM, CDR2 ANQGSEA. The ends lost 1 base at V and 2 bases at J; junction bases unmatched: 8. The CDR3 consists of 16 residues. The DNA for the CDR3 is TGCAGCGTTGAAGGGACTAGCGGTAGAGGGACCTACGAGCAGTACTTC. Protein: CSVEGTSGRGTYEQYF.